These T cell receptor beta chains were read from a single sample in a study of T cells in Graves' hyperthyroidism and ophthalmopathy. TCRdb recomputed calls from the multiplex PCR reads with MiXCR, one row per CDR3 protein. This table holds 250,000 to 400,000 distinct CDR3 sequences, roughly 13% found once. Sequenced: blood. These receptors were taken from a woman aged 40-49 years with Graves' ophthalmopathy. Both conserved end residues are trimmed from each CDR3.

V	J	CDR3
TRBV7-9	TRBJ1-1	ASSWGQQNTEAF
TRBV20-1	TRBJ1-4	SARDGPTTNEKLF
TRBV6-1	TRBJ1-6	ASSDGGFRSPLH
TRBV20-1	TRBJ2-2	SARLRDTYTGELF
TRBV6-1	TRBJ1-3	ASEDGRGNTIY
TRBV28	TRBJ2-7	ASSLWAYEQY
TRBV7-8	TRBJ2-7	ASSKDRGQYEQY
TRBV7-9	TRBJ2-7	ASSSPRGPLEQY
TRBV28	TRBJ2-3	ASSLPSGITDTQY
TRBV19	TRBJ2-2	ASSWGQHTGELF
TRBV15	TRBJ1-1	ATSTPEVSEAF
TRBV2	TRBJ1-1	ASSEGMLPNTEAF
TRBV28	TRBJ2-5	ASSWLEGGHQETQY
TRBV28	TRBJ1-1	ASSQSVTEAF